This passage covers 10 T cell receptor beta chains from one sample sequenced in a study of T-cell reconstitution after alpha-beta-depleted transplantation in children. Molecular barcoding with unique molecular identifiers was used for the TCRbeta library. TCRdb re-analysed the PCR reads in MiXCR, keeping a single row per CDR3 protein. The sample has some 490,000 distinct CDR3 sequences, 9.5% to 15% seen once. The sequencing used PBMCs from the stem cell graft donor, collected from the stem cell graft. The receptors were gathered from a human donor who donated a stem cell graft to a child with combined immunodeficiency.

In its sample, this clonotype was seen many times. The rearrangement joins TRBV27 to TRBJ2-1, with TRBD2 identical over 8 bases. J gave up 0 bases and V 8 bases, and 6 bases lay outside the gene matches. Germline V gene data show CDR1 as MNHEY and CDR2 as SMNVEV (reference sequence). The CDR3 is 15 residues long. In nucleotides, the CDR3 is TGTGCCAGCGGTAGCGGGGTCAGCTCCTACAATGAGCAGTTCTTC. As protein: CASGSGVSSYNEQFF.

A few counts support this clonotype. The chain links TRBV25-1 to TRBJ2-1; the match to TRBD2 covers 13 bases. The CDR3 is 21 residues long. Trimming removed 0 bases from V and 4 bases from J; junction bases left unmatched: 15. Looked up from germline, CDR1 is MGHDK and CDR2 is SYGVNS. The CDR3 bases are TGTGCCAGCAGTGAATATTTTTGGGCGGCTACTAGCGGGGGGGAATACAATGAGCAGTTCTTC. It is translated as CASSEYFWAATSGGEYNEQFF.

This clonotype was found many times. V gene TRBV12-3 or TRBV12-4 combines with J gene TRBJ2-7; 9 nucleotides align to TRBD2. The CDR3 spans 15 residues. Trimming at V came to 5 bases and at J to 3 bases, leaving 8 bases not matched to a gene. This CDR3 reads CASSPRTSAGYEQYF. The CDR3, as DNA: TGTGCCAGCAGTCCCCGGACTAGCGCGGGCTACGAGCAGTACTTC.

This clonotype was counted only a few times. The V and J genes are TRBV12-3 or TRBV12-4 and TRBJ2-3, with D tentatively TRBD2 (5 bases). CDR3 length: 15 residues. V was trimmed by 5 bases and J by 1 base, leaving 13 bases between them. The CDR3 nucleotides read TGTGCCAGCAGTCTTCTCTCGCGGGGCACAGATACGCAGTATTTT. Protein product: CASSLLSRGTDTQYF.

The CDR3 protein is CASSVYSDQETQYF. In nucleotides, the CDR3 is TGTGCCAGCAGCGTCTATTCTGACCAAGAGACCCAGTACTTC. V and J are TRBV7-9 and TRBJ2-5, with no clear D. The germline gives CDR1 SEHNR, CDR2 FQNEAQ (reference sequence). The CDR3 spans 14 residues. The ends were cut back, 5 bases at V and 0 bases at J, with 10 bases in the middle.

This clonotype has ten or more counts. The rearrangement uses TRBV11-2 and TRBJ2-5; 8 bases map to TRBD2. CDR3 length equals 15 residues. V lost 1 base, J lost 5 bases, and 6 bases stayed unmatched. Germline-derived CDR1 and CDR2 are SGHAT and FQNNGV. Here the CDR3 DNA reads TGTGCCAGCAGCTTAGGCTCGGGGGGGAAGGAGACCCAGTACTTC. Translation gives CASSLGSGGKETQYF.

This clonotype has a handful of counts. This chain connects TRBV10-3 to TRBJ2-2, with 13 bases fitting TRBD2. This CDR3 comprises 16 residues. V was pared by 4 bases and J by 7 bases, with 6 bases of the junction left unmatched. Germline V CDR1 and CDR2: ENHRY, SYGVKD. Here the CDR3 DNA reads TGTGCCATCAGTGCGACTAGCGGGAGGTCGAACGGGGAGCTGTTTTTT. This gives the protein CAISATSGRSNGELFF.

In its sample, this clonotype was seen many times. The V call is TRBV20-1, the J call TRBJ2-2, with TRBD1 matching 9 bases. The CDR3 is 15 amino acids. CDR1 is DFQATT, CDR2 SNEGSKA, per germline (reference sequence). With V trimmed by 5 bases and J by 4 bases, 8 bases remained unmatched. CDR3 in DNA: TGCAGTGCTTACAGGGGGCGGGGAGGCACCGGGGAGCTGTTTTTT. Residues: CSAYRGRGGTGELFF.

This clonotype was seen at least ten times. This chain links TRBV5-6 with TRBJ1-1, with 10 bases aligning to TRBD1. V shed 0 bases, J shed 4 bases, and the junction held 6 bases outside the gene matches. Germline loops: CDR1 SGHDT, CDR2 YYEEEE. The CDR3 totals 16 residues. The CDR3 sequence is CASSLGRGQGSTEAFF. The CDR3 DNA reads as TGTGCCAGCAGCTTGGGCCGGGGACAGGGGAGCACTGAAGCTTTCTTT. Complete variable domain (other parts from reference TRBV5-6 and TRBJ1-1): DAGVTQSPTHLIKTRGQQVTLRCSPKSGHDTVSWYQQALGQGPQFIFQYYEEEERQRGNFPDRFSGHQFPNYSSELNVNALLLGDSALYLCASSLGRGQGSTEAFFGQGTRLTVV.

This clonotype was detected only a few times. The chain has TRBV7-8 and TRBJ1-5, with 7 positions matching TRBD1. Looked up from germline, CDR1 is SGHVS and CDR2 is FQNEAQ. The CDR3 has 15 residues. With 2 bases clipped from V and 2 bases from J, the junction kept 3 bases outside the gene matches. In DNA, the CDR3 is TGTGCCAGCAGCTTAACAACAGGGGGCAATCAGCCCCAGCATTTT. Translated: CASSLTTGGNQPQHF. Together with reference TRBV7-8 and TRBJ1-5, the CDR3 gives the full variable domain: GAGVSQSPRYKVAKRGQDVALRCDPISGHVSLFWYQQALGQGPEFLTYFQNEAQLDKSGLPSDRFFAERPEGSVSTLKIQRTQQEDSAVYLCASSLTTGGNQPQHFGDGTRLSIL.